The 4 T cell receptor beta chains given below trace back to one sample, sequenced in a study of T-cell memory formation after mild COVID-19. MiXCR, run by TCRdb on the 5' RACE reads, gives a single entry per CDR3 protein. This sample has some 260,000 distinct CDR3 sequences, with roughly 15% found just once. Input material: PBMCs or a T cell subset sorted from them (not recorded which). These TCRs come from a man between 18 and 35 years old who had mild COVID-19 (a few samples of this study predate the infection). Cell type and time point are not known.

This clonotype has a handful of counts. This sequence joins TRBV7-2 and TRBJ1-3; D is unresolved. Trimming removed 0 bases at V and 1 base at J, with 4 bases between. CDR1 and CDR2 from the germline V gene are SGHTA and FQGNSA. CDR3 length: 14 residues. CDR3 region: CASSLAWSGNTIYF. For the CDR3, the DNA is TGTGCCAGCAGCTTAGCGTGGTCTGGAAACACCATATATTTT.

This clonotype was observed a handful of times. The chain recombines TRBV7-9 with TRBJ1-2; D not certain. The germline CDR1 and CDR2 sequences are SEHNR and FQNEAQ (reference sequence). The ends were cut back, 3 bases at V and 8 bases at J, with 7 bases in the middle. The CDR3 loop spans 11 amino acids. CDR3 bases: TGTGCCAGCAGCTTTTACTGGGGCTACACCTTC. Translation gives CASSFYWGYTF.

The chain employs TRBV7-2 and TRBJ1-6; 7 bases align to TRBD1. The CDR3 has 17 amino acids. Germline CDR1 reads SGHTA; CDR2 reads FQGNSA. Unmatched junction bases numbered 8, after V lost 6 bases and J lost 0 bases. The CDR3 DNA reads TGTGCCAGCAGTAGGACAGGCGGGAGCTCCTATAATTCACCCCTCCACTTT. It specifies CASSRTGGSSYNSPLHF.

This clonotype was detected a few times. The chain carries TRBV3-1 and TRBJ2-5; D might be TRBD1 or TRBD2, each matching 6 bases. CDR1 is LGHDT, CDR2 YNNKEL, per germline (reference sequence). This CDR3 has 13 residues. Trimming removed 2 bases from V and 5 bases from J, with 9 bases in between. The CDR3 spells CASSQRGGETQYF. The CDR3 DNA sequence: TGTGCCAGCAGCCAACGAGGGGGGGAGACCCAGTACTTC.